This entry lists 12 T cell receptor beta chains sequenced from one sample in a study of shared T cell receptors in the human thymus. The method was immunoSEQ multiplex PCR; TCRdb's version includes in-frame clones alone and lacks a portion of them. The table includes some 760,000 clones, approximately 83% detected once. In addition, the sample was reused for a study of human thymus T cells.

Sequenced sample: thymocytes. Receptors were obtained from a girl under three years old with a congenital heart defect.

CDR3 sequence (DNA): TGCGCCAGCCGAGCTCCCGGGACTGTCTCCTACGAGCAGTACTTC. Protein product: CASRAPGTVSYEQYF. This chain uses TRBV5-1 with TRBJ2-7; D is possibly TRBD2 (6 bases). Between the trimmed V and J ends, which lost 7 bases and 0 bases, there was a span of 17 bases. The CDR3 consists of 15 residues. CDR1 is SGHRS, CDR2 YFSETQ, per germline.

This chain joins TRBV10-2 and TRBJ1-2; D remains unclear. The germline V gene has CDR1 WSHSY and CDR2 SAAADI. The CDR3 sequence is 12 residues long. V was shortened by 3 bases and J by 8 bases, with 10 bases between the two germline ends. The CDR3 protein is CASSDSPRGYTF. CDR3 nucleotides: TGCGCCAGCAGTGACTCACCGCGGGGCTACACCTTC.

Remarks on this clone: The sample contains more than one DNA sequence encoding this CDR3. V usage is TRBV5-1 and J usage is TRBJ1-5; D might be TRBD1 (5 bases). Germline CDR1 and CDR2: SGHRS and YFSETQ. V shed 4 bases and J shed 3 bases, with 14 bases lying between them. CDR3 length: 15 residues. The CDR3 DNA reads TGCGCCAGCAGCCTCCGTGGGGGGTCCAATCAGCCCCAGCATTTT. Translation gives CASSLRGGSNQPQHF.

In nucleotides, the CDR3 is TGTGCCAGCAGTTTTCGACAGGGTCTAGCCGGGGAGCTGTTTTTT. Protein product: CASSFRQGLAGELFF. The chain joins TRBV27 to TRBJ2-2, with 7 bases that match TRBD1. The CDR3 consists of 15 residues. Trimming removed 3 bases from V and 6 bases from J; junction bases left unmatched: 7. The germline gives CDR1 MNHEY, CDR2 SMNVEV (reference sequence).

The chain uses TRBV7-8 and TRBJ1-1; no definite D call. The CDR3 is 14 amino acids. Germline V gene data show CDR1 as SGHVS and CDR2 as FQNEAQ. Deletions cut 4 bases from V and 4 bases from J, with 13 bases between. CDR3 sequence: CASSSRGVGTEAFF. The CDR3 nucleotides are TGTGCCAGCAGCTCCCGCGGGGTGGGCACTGAAGCTTTCTTT. Based on the CDR3 plus reference TRBV7-8 and TRBJ1-1, the full variable domain is GAGVSQSPRYKVAKRGQDVALRCDPISGHVSLFWYQQALGQGPEFLTYFQNEAQLDKSGLPSDRFFAERPEGSVSTLKIQRTQQEDSAVYLCASSSRGVGTEAFFGQGTRLTVV.

V gene TRBV19 combines with J gene TRBJ1-5; the D gene is possibly TRBD1 (5 bases). The CDR3 length is 12 residues. Germline V lookup: CDR1 LNHDA, CDR2 SQIVND (reference sequence). Trimming stripped 8 bases from V and 6 bases from J, with 11 bases between. In DNA, the CDR3 is TGTGCCAGTCGGGGGGATAGTCAGCCCCAGCATTTT. It yields the protein CASRGDSQPQHF. The whole variable domain, remainder taken from reference TRBV19 and TRBJ1-5, is DGGITQSPKYLFRKEGQNVTLSCEQNLNHDAMYWYRQDPGQGLRLIYYSQIVNDFQKGDIAEGYSVSREKKESFPLTVTSAQKNPTAFYLCASRGDSQPQHFGDGTRLSIL.

This rearrangement joins TRBV27 to TRBJ1-6; D is perhaps TRBD1 (6 bases). Germline V lookup: CDR1 MNHEY, CDR2 SMNVEV (reference sequence). The CDR3 loop spans 18 amino acids. V lost 8 bases and J 9 bases, leaving 29 bases between the germline ends. The CDR3 sequence is CASRPNFVTRRGSSPLHF. Written as DNA, the CDR3 is TGTGCCAGCCGACCAAACTTCGTTACCCGCAGGGGCTCTTCACCCCTCCACTTT.

The rearrangement joins TRBV10-3 to TRBJ1-1; 9 bases are shared with TRBD1. Germline V lookup: CDR1 ENHRY, CDR2 SYGVKD. Unmatched junction bases numbered 12, after V lost 6 bases and J lost 4 bases. The CDR3 totals 16 residues. CDR3 residues: CAISKGQGGRGTEAFF. The CDR3 DNA reads TGTGCCATCAGCAAGGGACAGGGCGGCCGTGGCACTGAAGCTTTCTTT.

The chain has TRBV4-2 and TRBJ2-5; 7 nucleotides agree with TRBD2. CDR1 and CDR2 from the germline V gene are LGHNA and YNFKEQ. The CDR3 runs 15 residues. Unmatched junction bases numbered 11, after V lost 3 bases and J lost 7 bases. Here the CDR3 reads CASSHQERGGGTQYF. As DNA, the CDR3 is TGTGCCAGCAGCCACCAGGAGCGGGGTGGGGGGACCCAGTACTTC.

The rearrangement links TRBV7-2 to TRBJ1-5; no definite D call. The germline CDR1 and CDR2 sequences are SGHTA and FQGNSA. Trimming removed 5 bases from V and 7 bases from J, with 15 bases in between. This CDR3 contains 14 residues. The CDR3 DNA is TGTGCCAGCAGCCGCGGACTGTCCGTGCAGCCCCAGCATTTT. Residues: CASSRGLSVQPQHF.

The V and J genes are TRBV30 and TRBJ2-5; TRBD2 matches 7 bases. After removal of 0 bases from V and 5 bases from J, the junction contained 9 bases not matched to a gene. Germline CDR1 reads GTSNPN; CDR2 reads SVGIG (reference sequence). The CDR3 sequence is 15 residues long. CDR3 protein: CAWSVPGGCGETQYF. The CDR3, as DNA: TGTGCCTGGAGTGTACCGGGGGGATGCGGTGAGACCCAGTACTTC.

The chain is built from TRBV5-1 and TRBJ2-2; D might be TRBD1 (5 bases). Deletions cut 0 bases from V and 2 bases from J, with 14 bases between. The CDR3 sequence is 17 residues long. Germline loops: CDR1 SGHRS, CDR2 YFSETQ. CDR3 sequence reads: CASSLVDRTQNTGELFF. The CDR3 nucleotides read TGCGCCAGCAGCTTGGTCGATCGGACACAAAACACCGGGGAGCTGTTTTTT.